The present TCR beta chain was sequenced within a study of T cell clonotyping in hematopoietic cell transplantation (dated by TCRdb to the early 2020s). Notes on the research overall: Pretransplant recipient samples were obtained after cytoreduction. In the study, over a hundred blood samples were gathered from under 45 consecutive transplant recipients and their related donors. Recruitment of patients was conducted between late 2015 and January 2017, and follow-up was continued until late 2020 or death. General conclusions and limits of the study: The sample size was limited, and CD4 and CD8 repertoire contributions could not be separated because cells were not sorted. Recipient repertoires showed only a small fraction of overlap with donor repertoires, and over 97% appeared de novo at the given depth. Recipient TCR diversity fell after transplant, with pathologically expanded clonotypes rising progressively from day 30 to day 180. Donor and pretransplant recipient Inverse Simpson Index values predicted broader posttransplant TCR repertoire diversity.

Turning to this clone: Its antigen remains unidentified. The sample holds no much larger clone one base away, and base qualities are not on file.

Per the germline V gene, SGHVS is the CDR1 and FQNEAQ is the CDR2. Including cysteine and phenylalanine, the CDR3 has 14 amino acids. Only CDR3 DNA remains: 42 bases, in frame from the first base. V and J lose 1 base and 1 base, and a span of 4 bases separates them. With the immunoSEQ assay, which is a bias-controlled multiplex PCR relying on V- and J-specific primers, TCR beta CDR3 regions were amplified from genomic DNA. A proprietary barcode and Illumina adapter sequences were added to the CDR3 amplicons in a second PCR step. An Illumina MiSeq instrument was used to sequence the CDR3 libraries. The source study handled its data this way. Export and quality control were done with immunoSEQ Analyzer 3.0, while downstream analyses used R Bioconductor and Immunarch. Only productive rearrangements in the normalized downsampled data set were used to calculate repertoire metrics. Pathologically expanded clonotypes were defined as those larger than 5 templates in the normalized cohort. The Inverse Simpson Index served as the measure of repertoire diversity. To capture all clonotypes, the CMV-specificity analyses were run on the non-normalized data set. TCRdb re-hosts the immuneACCESS table, in-frame sequences only. Its copies lack some clones; in the studies checked, an unresolved V gene accounts for under half of them, and the cause for the rest is not known. V and J calls and clone size are copied from that table; D and trimming were computed from the DNA. This sample lists roughly 48,000 clones; approximately 78% were detected once. The ten largest clones capture approximately 4.9% of the sample.

This specimen's time point label, interpreted: recipient sample about 28 days before transplant, after cytoreduction. Blood from recipients was drawn about 28 days before transplant and again at days 30, 100 and 180 after transplant. Using Nuclei Lysis Solution, genomic DNA was extracted from unfractionated peripheral blood mononuclear cells that were either fresh or cryopreserved. The chain employs TRBV7-8 and TRBJ2-2; the D gene identity is not certain. Sequencing was performed on peripheral blood mononuclear cells, taken before stem cell transplant. This clonotype was sampled from a man aged 55 to 69 with myelodysplastic syndrome. Some clones in this sample may be carry-over from other donors' samples. CDR3 region: CASSLDLNTGELFF. The nucleotides are TGTGCCAGCAGCTTAGATCTGAACACCGGGGAGCTGTTTTTT.